This passage covers 26 T cell receptor beta chains from one sample sequenced in a study of blood T cell repertoires in COVID-19. The method was immunoSEQ multiplex PCR; TCRdb's version includes in-frame clones alone and lacks a portion of them. The sample lists a few hundred thousand clones, 90% seen once, with under 2.5% in the top ten. Sample: peripheral blood. The source is an older woman with COVID-19, enrolled during active disease.

This clone showed up just a few times. This chain joins TRBV7-3 and TRBJ1-2, with 9 bases matching TRBD1. The CDR3 sequence is 14 residues long. Germline V CDR1 and CDR2: SGHTA, FQGTGA. Trimming cost V 2 bases and J 7 bases; bases outside gene matches: 5. CDR3 sequence: CASSLDRGISGYTF. DNA of the CDR3: TGTGCCAGCAGCTTAGACAGGGGGATTAGTGGCTACACCTTC.

The chain links TRBV2 to TRBJ1-5; no firm D call. The CDR3 has 13 amino acids. Trimming stripped 6 bases from V and 4 bases from J, with 10 bases between. Germline-derived CDR1 and CDR2 are SNHLY and FYNNEI. This CDR3 is CASSAGRNQPQHF. CDR3 DNA sequence: TGTGCCAGCAGCGCCGGGAGGAATCAGCCCCAGCATTTT.

The chain uses TRBV19 and TRBJ1-4; tentatively, D is TRBD1 (6 bases). V lost 3 bases and J lost 8, with 16 bases in between. The germline CDR1 and CDR2 sequences are LNHDA and SQIVND (reference sequence). The CDR3 has 15 amino acids. CDR3 protein: CASSISGTYGEKLFF. The CDR3 coding sequence is TGTGCCAGTAGTATCTCGGGGACATACGGGGAAAAACTGTTTTTT.

V usage is TRBV30 and J usage is TRBJ2-7; 7 nucleotides agree with TRBD1. With V trimmed by 2 bases and J by 7 bases, 8 bases remained unmatched. Germline assignment: CDR1 GTSNPN and CDR2 SVGIG (reference sequence). This CDR3 is 13 amino acids long. The CDR3 region has the DNA TGTGCCTGGAGTTCCGGGACAGTAAATGAGCAGTACTTC. Protein product: CAWSSGTVNEQYF.

The V gene is TRBV7-9, the J gene TRBJ1-2; D remains ambiguous. This CDR3 is 14 amino acids long. V was shortened by 5 bases and J by 0 bases, with 10 bases between the two germline ends. Germline-derived CDR1 and CDR2 are SEHNR and FQNEAQ (reference sequence). The CDR3 sequence: CASSPPRTNYGYTF. The DNA for the CDR3 is TGTGCCAGCAGCCCCCCCAGGACTAACTATGGCTACACCTTC.

The CDR3 DNA follows: TGTGCCAGCAGCGGATCCGGGGCAGGGGGTGAAAAACTGTTTTTT. It codes for CASSGSGAGGEKLFF. The chain joins TRBV9 to TRBJ1-4; 7 nucleotides align to TRBD1. Germline V CDR1 and CDR2: SGDLS, YYNGEE. The J segment lost 7 bases and the V segment lost 3 bases, leaving 9 bases of the junction unmatched. This CDR3 spans 15 amino acids.

This chain uses TRBV6-5 with TRBJ2-2; 8 bases are a match to TRBD1. V lost 6 bases to trimming and J lost 5 bases; unmatched junction nucleotides: 8. Per the germline V gene, CDR1 is MNHEY and CDR2 is SVGAGI. The CDR3 covers 15 residues. The CDR3 protein is CASRLQTGATGELFF. DNA of the CDR3: TGTGCCAGCAGACTCCAGACAGGGGCAACCGGGGAGCTGTTTTTT.

The rearrangement joins TRBV13 to TRBJ2-2; D might be TRBD2 (6 bases). There are 16 residues in the CDR3. Germline V gives CDR1 PRHDT, CDR2 FYEKMQ (reference sequence). V dropped 5 bases and J dropped 6 bases, with 19 bases sitting between them. The CDR3 nucleotides read TGTGCCAGCAGCCCCAACCCGGGGGACGAATCCGGGGAGCTGTTTTTT. This gives the protein CASSPNPGDESGELFF.

The rearrangement uses TRBV2 and TRBJ1-6, with D perhaps TRBD1 (5 bases). Germline assignment: CDR1 SNHLY and CDR2 FYNNEI. The CDR3 runs 17 residues. V lost 2 bases and J lost 6, with 17 bases in between. Written as DNA, the CDR3 is TGTGCCAGCAGTGAACAGGGTGCGGGACGGAGTAATTCACCCCTCCACTTT. As protein: CASSEQGAGRSNSPLHF.

This clone was detected only a few times. Other DNA sequences in the sample encode the same CDR3. The chain couples TRBV29-1 to TRBJ1-5; the match to TRBD1 covers 7 bases. The V and J ends lost 6 bases and 4 bases, in that order; junction bases with no gene match: 6. The CDR3 totals 13 residues. CDR1 SQVTM and CDR2 ANQGSEA come from the germline V gene. CDR3 residues: CSVSRGVNQPQHF. In nucleotides, the CDR3 is TGCAGCGTGAGCAGGGGGGTTAATCAGCCCCAGCATTTT.

Note on this clone: One end of the junction is discordant with germline, which a read error may explain. The V and J genes are TRBV7-7 and TRBJ1-1, with D possibly TRBD1 on 6 matching bases. Germline V gene lookup returns CDR1 SSHAT and CDR2 FNYEAQ (reference sequence). The CDR3 loop spans 16 amino acids. The CDR3 nucleotides read TGTGCTAGCAGCCCCACCGCGGGGGCCCCCTTGATTGAAGCTTTCTTT. Its protein product is CASSPTAGAPLIEAFF.

The chain is built from TRBV11-2 and TRBJ1-2; 8 bases map to TRBD1. CDR1 and CDR2 (germline): SGHAT, FQNNGV. With 0 bases clipped from V and 7 bases from J, the junction kept 10 bases outside the gene matches. The CDR3 spans 16 residues. CDR3 protein: CASSLDPTGGLGGYTF. The DNA for the CDR3 is TGTGCCAGCAGCTTAGACCCAACAGGGGGGCTAGGTGGCTACACCTTC.

V is TRBV12-3 or TRBV12-4 and J is TRBJ1-2; D may be TRBD1 (6 bases). This CDR3 has 13 residues. V shed 6 bases and J shed 4 bases, with 12 bases lying between them. CDR3 bases: TGTGCCAGCAGCCAGGGACACCGCTATGGCTACACCTTC. Encoded protein: CASSQGHRYGYTF.

The chain is built from TRBV18 and TRBJ2-7, with a possible D match to TRBD1 (6 bases). This CDR3 has 15 amino acids. Trimming shortened V by 2 bases and J by 7 bases, and 18 bases separated the two germline ends. CDR1 and CDR2 from the germline V gene are KGHSH and LQKENI. This chain's CDR3 is CASSPYIQGLGEQYF. The CDR3 nucleotides are TGTGCCAGCTCACCATACATCCAGGGGTTGGGAGAGCAGTACTTC.

The chain carries TRBV10-3 and TRBJ1-3, with TRBD1 matching 8 bases. V gave up 6 bases and J gave up 0 bases; unmatched junction bases: 7. Germline V lookup: CDR1 ENHRY, CDR2 SYGVKD. CDR3 size: 16 residues. CDR3 in amino acids: CAIRTGTGFSGNTIYF. For the CDR3, the DNA is TGTGCCATCAGGACGGGGACAGGATTCTCTGGAAACACCATATATTTT.

The V gene is TRBV19, the J gene TRBJ1-2; TRBD1 might be the D (6 bases). Deletions cut 0 bases from V and 4 bases from J, with 12 bases between. This CDR3 is built from 15 residues. CDR1 and CDR2 (germline): LNHDA, SQIVND (reference sequence). CDR3 sequence: CASSIEAGVGYGYTF. The DNA of the CDR3 is TGTGCCAGTAGTATAGAAGCAGGGGTCGGCTATGGCTACACCTTC.

This chain's CDR3 is CASSLRKQGSYEQYF. CDR3 DNA: TGCGCCAGCAGCCTGAGAAAACAGGGTTCCTACGAGCAGTACTTC. The chain combines TRBV4-3 with TRBJ2-7; weak D call: TRBD1 (6 bases). The CDR3 totals 15 residues. Germline V gene sequence: CDR1 LGHNA, CDR2 YSLEER. Trimming removed 4 bases at V and 1 base at J, with 14 bases between.

The chain carries TRBV4-3 and TRBJ2-5; D is perhaps TRBD2 (6 bases). Germline V gene lookup returns CDR1 LGHNA and CDR2 YSLEER. The CDR3 is 15 amino acids. Trimming left V 6 bases short and J 4 bases short, with 18 bases between. The CDR3 spells CASSPRVGGGETQYF. The DNA of the CDR3 is TGCGCCAGCAGTCCCAGAGTTGGGGGAGGAGAGACCCAGTACTTC.

J is TRBJ2-2 and V is TRBV5-1, with TRBD1 as a possible D gene (5 bases). Trimming took 5 bases from V and 1 from J, leaving 9 bases between them. CDR1 and CDR2 (germline): SGHRS, YFSETQ. The CDR3 is made up of 14 amino acids. The CDR3 is CASRLTENTGELFF. The CDR3 bases are TGCGCCAGCAGGTTGACAGAGAACACCGGGGAGCTGTTTTTT.

Comment on this clone: In the same sample, other DNA sequences code for this CDR3. The rearrangement uses TRBV5-4 and TRBJ2-2; 8 positions agree with TRBD1. V lost 5 bases and J lost 2; bases outside the gene matches: 5. The germline CDR1 and CDR2 sequences are SGHNT and YYREEE (reference sequence). The CDR3 covers 15 residues. CDR3 nucleotides: TGTGCCAGCAGTCCTGGGACAGGCAACACCGGGGAGCTGTTTTTT. It codes for CASSPGTGNTGELFF.

The rearrangement links TRBV27 to TRBJ2-7; 7 bases match TRBD1. This CDR3 is built from 14 residues. J gave up 3 bases and V 5 bases, and 7 bases lay outside the gene matches. Per germline, CDR1 MNHEY and CDR2 SMNVEV (reference sequence). CDR3 nucleotides: TGTGCCAGCAGTATAAACAGGGGAAACTACGAGCAGTACTTC. Translation gives CASSINRGNYEQYF.

This chain connects TRBV29-1 to TRBJ2-7, with D perhaps matching TRBD1 (6 bases). Deletions cut 3 bases from V and 4 bases from J, with 10 bases between. The CDR3 runs to 12 residues. Germline CDR1 SQVTM, CDR2 ANQGSEA. CDR3 loop: CSVDGQGYEQYF. Written as DNA, the CDR3 is TGCAGCGTTGATGGGCAGGGGTACGAGCAGTACTTC.

The chain links TRBV7-2 to TRBJ1-6; D gene uncertain. The CDR3 extends over 14 amino acids. Per germline, CDR1 SGHTA and CDR2 FQGNSA. The V gene lost 1 base and the J gene lost 10 bases, with 11 bases spanning the gap. CDR3 region: CASSLGERYSPLHF. CDR3 coding DNA: TGTGCCAGCAGCTTAGGGGAGAGGTACTCACCCCTCCACTTT. Drawing the rest from reference TRBV7-2 and TRBJ1-6, the complete variable domain is GAGVSQSPSNKVTEKGKDVELRCDPISGHTALYWYRQSLGQGLEFLIYFQGNSAPDKSGLPSDRFSAERTGGSVSTLTIQRTQQEDSAVYLCASSLGERYSPLHFGNGTRLTVT.

The chain combines TRBV5-4 with TRBJ1-3; 7 nucleotides agree with TRBD1. This CDR3 contains 17 residues. J gave up 0 bases and V 4 bases, and 10 bases lay outside the gene matches. The germline CDR1 and CDR2 sequences are SGHNT and YYREEE (reference sequence). As DNA, the CDR3 is TGTGCCAGCAGCCTTAGACAGGGCTCTTTCTCTGGAAACACCATATATTTT. Its translation is CASSLRQGSFSGNTIYF.

V is TRBV6-5 and J is TRBJ2-7; weak D call: TRBD2 (6 bases). The V and J ends lost 6 bases and 3 bases respectively, with 15 bases between them. The CDR3 runs to 14 residues. Per germline, CDR1 MNHEY and CDR2 SVGAGI. CDR3 amino acids: CASSRDPGGYEQYF. The CDR3 DNA sequence: TGTGCCAGCAGCCGAGACCCCGGGGGCTACGAGCAGTACTTC.

The V and J genes are TRBV10-3 and TRBJ1-1; TRBD1 is a possible D gene (6 bases). The germline V gene has CDR1 ENHRY and CDR2 SYGVKD. The ends were cut back, 4 bases at V and 4 bases at J, with 16 bases in the middle. The CDR3 covers 15 residues. This CDR3 is CAISARTVRGTEAFF. The CDR3 bases are TGTGCCATCAGTGCCCGGACAGTGAGAGGCACTGAAGCTTTCTTT.